This T cell receptor beta chain originates from a study of molecular identifiers for immune sequencing clone quantification. MiXCR was run by TCRdb on the PCR reads, yielding one entry per CDR3 protein. The top ten hold 0.75% to 0.95% of the sample, which has under 650,000 distinct CDR3 sequences, 20% seen once. V lost 7 bases to trimming and J lost 1 base; unmatched junction nucleotides: 7. CDR1 is MNHEY and CDR2 is SVGEGT in the germline V gene. This CDR3 comprises 16 residues. The receptor comes from a human donor in good health. Some libraries in this study had Jurkat cell RNA spiked in. Sequencing was carried out using naive CD8+ T cells from blood, with Jurkat cell RNA spiked in. Sample subset: FACS-sorted CD8+CD4-CCR7+CD45RA+ naive T cells. This chain uses TRBV6-2 or TRBV6-3 with TRBJ2-1; 10 nucleotides line up with TRBD2. As DNA, the CDR3 is TGTGCCAGCAACCTAAAGCGGGGGGGTTCCTACAATGAGCAGTTCTTC. As protein: CASNLKRGGSYNEQFF.